These 17 T cell receptor beta chains were all obtained from the same sample, sequenced in a study of T-cell reconstitution after alpha-beta-depleted transplantation in children. Preparation of the TCRbeta library was carried out with unique molecular identifiers. TCRdb itself ran the PCR reads through MiXCR, one entry per CDR3 protein. Of some 200,000 distinct CDR3 sequences listed, 8.4% are singletons. The material sequenced was PBMCs, mostly from graft donor cells, taken 360 days after TCRalphabeta/CD19-depleted stem cell transplant. The receptors were sampled from a male patient between 2 and 10 years old who had a stem cell transplant for acute myeloid leukemia, so the T cells may come from the graft donor.

The V call is TRBV7-9, the J call TRBJ2-7; D gene unclear. Germline V gives CDR1 SEHNR, CDR2 FQNEAQ (reference sequence). Between the trimmed V and J ends, which lost 1 base and 2 bases, there was a span of 6 bases. CDR3 size: 13 residues. The CDR3 DNA reads as TGTGCCAGCAGCTTAGTGGGTGCCTACGAGCAGTACGTC. Its protein is CASSLVGAYEQYV.

This clonotype was seen a few times. This chain connects TRBV2 to TRBJ1-5, with D possibly being TRBD1 (5 bases). Between the trimmed V and J ends, which lost 2 bases and 7 bases, there was a span of 12 bases. Germline V gene data show CDR1 as SNHLY and CDR2 as FYNNEI. The CDR3 sequence is 14 residues long. DNA of the CDR3: TGTGCCAGCAGTGAACGGTCAGGGAGCCAGCCCCAGCATTTT. It encodes CASSERSGSQPQHF. The variable domain in full, with the rest retrieved from reference TRBV2 and TRBJ1-5, is EPEVTQTPSHQVTQMGQEVILRCVPISNHLYFYWYRQILGQKVEFLVSFYNNEISEKSEIFDDQFSVERPDGSNFTLKIRSTKLEDSAMYFCASSERSGSQPQHFGDGTRLSIL.

The chain joins TRBV7-2 to TRBJ1-1; D unclear. Trimming removed 5 bases from V and 7 bases from J, with 8 bases in between. Germline CDR1 and CDR2: SGHTA and FQGNSA. This CDR3 comprises 11 residues. The CDR3 sequence is CASSNDGEAFF. The DNA for the CDR3 is TGTGCCAGCAGCAACGACGGTGAAGCTTTCTTT.

This clonotype was observed many times. This chain connects TRBV18 to TRBJ2-4; D possibly matches TRBD1 or TRBD2 (5 bases each). The CDR3 loop spans 14 amino acids. Germline V gene lookup returns CDR1 KGHSH and CDR2 LQKENI. Trimming cost V 0 bases and J 5 bases, with 8 bases left between them. The CDR3 loop is CASSPPGVENIQYF. In DNA, the CDR3 is TGTGCCAGCTCACCACCGGGGGTTGAAAACATTCAGTACTTC.

This chain uses TRBV2 with TRBJ1-5, with 9 bases aligning to TRBD1. V gave up 6 bases and J gave up 0 bases; unmatched junction bases: 6. CDR1 is SNHLY, CDR2 FYNNEI, per germline. The CDR3 is 16 amino acids. The CDR3 here is CASRDRGPYSNQPQHF. The CDR3 bases are TGTGCCAGCAGGGACAGGGGCCCCTATAGCAATCAGCCCCAGCATTTT.

The chain is built from TRBV5-1 and TRBJ2-5; tentative D call: TRBD2 (5 bases). The CDR3 runs to 13 residues. The V gene's germline CDR1 is SGHRS and CDR2 YFSETQ. Trimming shortened V by 2 bases and J by 4 bases, and 9 bases separated the two germline ends. As DNA, the CDR3 is TGCGCCAGCAGCTTCCCAAGCGGAGAGACCCAGTACTTC. Translation: CASSFPSGETQYF.

The V call is TRBV5-5, the J call TRBJ2-3; a possible D gene is TRBD2 (6 bases). Looked up from germline, CDR1 is SGHKS and CDR2 is YYEKEE (reference sequence). CDR3 length: 17 amino acids. Trimming removed 0 bases from V and 4 bases from J, with 18 bases in between. CDR3 amino acids: CASSLAIGGDQPDTQYF. CDR3 DNA: TGTGCCAGCAGCTTGGCCATCGGCGGGGACCAGCCAGATACGCAGTATTTT.

This clonotype was seen repeatedly, ten times or more. CDR3 residues: CSLKRASPSYQETQYF. DNA of the CDR3: TGCAGTCTTAAAAGGGCTAGCCCGTCGTACCAAGAGACCCAGTACTTC. The chain has TRBV20-1 and TRBJ2-5; D possibly corresponds to TRBD2 (5 bases). CDR3 length: 16 amino acids. Trimming left V 8 bases short and J 0 bases short, with 22 bases between. From germline, CDR1 is DFQATT and CDR2 SNEGSKA (reference sequence).

This clonotype has more than one count but fewer than ten. CDR3 DNA: TGCGCCAGCAGCTTGGGGAGGGGAGGTACTGAAGCTTTCTTT. Protein product: CASSLGRGGTEAFF. The chain uses TRBV5-1 and TRBJ1-1; D may be TRBD1 (5 bases). The CDR3 length is 14 residues. Trimming left V 0 bases short and J 5 bases short, with 11 bases between. Germline V CDR1 and CDR2: SGHRS, YFSETQ.

This clonotype has at least ten counts. The genes are TRBV9 and TRBJ2-1; D is unclear. Germline V gene lookup returns CDR1 SGDLS and CDR2 YYNGEE. Trimming removed 2 bases from V and 4 bases from J, with 7 bases in between. CDR3 length equals 13 residues. CDR3 residues: CASSVRPYNEQFF. The CDR3 DNA reads as TGTGCCAGCAGCGTCCGGCCGTACAATGAGCAGTTCTTC.

This clonotype was observed a handful of times. The chain combines TRBV3-1 with TRBJ1-2, with unresolved D. The V end was cut by 0 bases, the J end by 8 bases, with 13 bases between. The CDR3 runs 14 residues. Germline CDR1 and CDR2: LGHDT and YNNKEL (reference sequence). For the CDR3, the DNA is TGTGCCAGCAGCCAAGATCCAGCCGCGGCGGGCTACACCTTC. Protein sequence: CASSQDPAAAGYTF.

This clonotype was detected ten times or more. V is TRBV5-1 and J is TRBJ2-1, with D perhaps TRBD2 (5 bases). This CDR3 spans 12 amino acids. Trimming removed 4 bases from V and 7 bases from J, with 9 bases in between. Germline loops: CDR1 SGHRS, CDR2 YFSETQ. CDR3 loop: CASSQTINEQFF. The CDR3 nucleotides are TGCGCCAGCAGCCAGACTATTAATGAGCAGTTCTTC.

This clonotype was detected only a few times. The chain's CDR3 is CASSHQESYTF. CDR3 nucleotide sequence: TGCGCCAGCAGCCACCAGGAAAGCTACACCTTC. The chain recombines TRBV4-3 with TRBJ1-2; D remains unclear. Germline values: CDR1 LGHNA, CDR2 YSLEER. The CDR3 sequence is 11 residues long. Trimming pared 3 bases from V and 9 bases from J, leaving 8 bases between.

In this sample, this clonotype turned up many times. The chain carries TRBV5-1 and TRBJ2-5; 7 bases align to TRBD2. The CDR3 is made up of 15 amino acids. The V and J ends lost 0 bases and 2 bases, in that order; junction bases with no gene match: 4. Germline loops: CDR1 SGHRS, CDR2 YFSETQ. The CDR3 bases are TGCGCCAGCAGCTTGGACGCGGGACTACAAGAGACCCAGTACTTC. Its protein is CASSLDAGLQETQYF.

This clonotype was recorded at least ten times. The rearrangement uses TRBV28 and TRBJ1-1; D ambiguous. CDR1 MDHEN and CDR2 SYDVKM come from the germline V gene. Trimming shortened V by 2 bases and J by 8 bases, and 12 bases separated the two germline ends. The CDR3 is 13 residues long. CDR3 residues: CASSLPLGGEAFF. The CDR3 DNA reads as TGTGCCAGCAGTTTACCGCTTGGAGGCGAAGCTTTCTTT.

DNA for the CDR3: TGCAGTGCTAGTGGGCAGGGCAATGAGCAGTTCTTC. Translation gives CSASGQGNEQFF. The chain carries TRBV20-1 and TRBJ2-1; D possibly corresponds to TRBD1 (5 bases). CDR3 length equals 12 residues. The germline V and J ends were trimmed by 3 bases and 6 bases, with 9 bases remaining between them. Germline V gene lookup returns CDR1 DFQATT and CDR2 SNEGSKA (reference sequence).

Many counts were recorded for this clonotype. V usage is TRBV27 and J usage is TRBJ2-2; TRBD2 aligns across 10 bases. CDR3 length: 18 residues. Trimming cost V 5 bases and J 2 bases; bases outside gene matches: 11. The germline gives CDR1 MNHEY, CDR2 SMNVEV (reference sequence). The CDR3 nucleotides are TGTGCCAGCAGTCCGCGAACACTAGCGGGGCCAAACACCGGGGAGCTGTTTTTT. It encodes CASSPRTLAGPNTGELFF.